The 21 T cell receptor beta chains below come from one sample, sequenced in a study of OX40 agonist ivuxolimab in advanced cancers. Only in-frame clones appear in the TCRdb table, and some are missing; sequencing was by immunoSEQ multiplex PCR. The sample has about 46,000 clones; roughly nine tenths are singletons. This material consisted of CD4+ or CD8+ T cells sorted from blood, taken in a trial of the OX40 agonist ivuxolimab. These receptors all come from an adult with an advanced solid tumor such as melanoma, head and neck, liver or kidney cancer.

This clone has just one count. The chain joins TRBV7-3 to TRBJ2-1, with D hard to call. This CDR3 contains 14 residues. Germline CDR1 SGHTA, CDR2 FQGTGA. V lost 3 bases and J 5 bases, leaving 11 bases between the germline ends. CDR3 DNA: TGTGCCAGCAGCTTTGGTAGCAGAGACAATGAGCAGTTCTTC. It yields the protein CASSFGSRDNEQFF.

The J gene is TRBJ2-7, the V gene TRBV5-6, with D possibly TRBD2 on 6 matching bases. Between the trimmed V and J ends, which lost 4 bases and 3 bases, there was a span of 8 bases. The CDR3 has 12 amino acids. The germline CDR1 and CDR2 sequences are SGHDT and YYEEEE. The CDR3 here is CASSGGFYEQYF. The CDR3 DNA sequence: TGTGCCAGCAGCGGGGGGTTCTACGAGCAGTACTTC. Together with reference TRBV5-6 and TRBJ2-7, the CDR3 gives the full variable domain: DAGVTQSPTHLIKTRGQQVTLRCSPKSGHDTVSWYQQALGQGPQFIFQYYEEEERQRGNFPDRFSGHQFPNYSSELNVNALLLGDSALYLCASSGGFYEQYFGPGTRLTVT.

This sequence joins TRBV6-6 and TRBJ1-2; TRBD1 matches 9 bases. CDR3 length equals 14 residues. Germline V gene data show CDR1 as MNHNY and CDR2 as SVGAGI (reference sequence). V lost 8 bases and J lost 4; bases outside the gene matches: 8. CDR3 nucleotides: TGTGCCAGCTCAAATACAGGGGGCCCCTATGGCTACACCTTC. Amino acid sequence: CASSNTGGPYGYTF.

The chain employs TRBV28 and TRBJ2-2; TRBD1 aligns across 8 bases. Unmatched junction bases numbered 14, after V lost 5 bases and J lost 6 bases. This CDR3 has 17 residues. CDR1 and CDR2 (germline): MDHEN, SYDVKM. The CDR3 DNA is TGTGCCAGCAGTCTTTGGATGACAGGGGCTGCGGCCGGGGAGCTGTTTTTT. It is translated as CASSLWMTGAAAGELFF.

The chain employs TRBV11-2 and TRBJ2-1; TRBD1 is a possible D gene (5 bases). Germline V CDR1 and CDR2: SGHAT, FQNNGV. The CDR3 has 16 amino acids. V lost 5 bases and J lost 2, with 16 bases in between. CDR3 bases: TGTGCCAGCAGCCCAAACCCAGGGCGAACCTACAATGAGCAGTTCTTC. Its translation is CASSPNPGRTYNEQFF. Drawing the rest from reference TRBV11-2 and TRBJ2-1, the complete variable domain is EAGVAQSPRYKIIEKRQSVAFWCNPISGHATLYWYQQILGQGPKLLIQFQNNGVVDDSQLPKDRFSAERLKGVDSTLKIQPAKLEDSAVYLCASSPNPGRTYNEQFFGPGTRLTVL.

This sequence joins TRBV6-1 and TRBJ2-7; 7 nucleotides align to TRBD1. The germline V gene has CDR1 MNHNS and CDR2 SASEGT. Trimming cost V 2 bases and J 3 bases; bases outside gene matches: 13. The CDR3 length is 17 residues. For the CDR3, the DNA is TGTGCCAGCAGTGAAATTGGGGTGATGCAGGGGGACTACGAGCAGTACTTC. Protein: CASSEIGVMQGDYEQYF.

The V and J genes are TRBV7-6 and TRBJ2-1; 12 bases agree with TRBD2. The J segment lost 8 bases and the V segment lost 3 bases, leaving 8 bases of the junction unmatched. CDR1 is SGHVS, CDR2 FNYEAQ, per germline. The CDR3 totals 16 residues. For the CDR3, the DNA is TGTGCCAGCAGCTTTGGGAAGACTAGCGGGAGCTATGAGCAGTTCTTC. This sequence encodes CASSFGKTSGSYEQFF.

The chain joins TRBV6-5 to TRBJ2-5; possible D gene TRBD1, 5 bases. The CDR3 runs to 14 residues. Trimming shortened V by 2 bases and J by 0 bases, and 7 bases separated the two germline ends. Per the germline V gene, CDR1 is MNHEY and CDR2 is SVGAGI. The CDR3 reads CASSYGHNQETQYF. The CDR3 DNA sequence: TGTGCCAGCAGTTACGGACACAACCAAGAGACCCAGTACTTC.

This rearrangement joins TRBV14 to TRBJ1-1; D is ambiguous. CDR3 length: 15 residues. The germline V gene has CDR1 SGHDN and CDR2 FVKESK. Trimming left V 2 bases short and J 0 bases short, with 10 bases between. The CDR3 nucleotides read TGTGCCAGCAGCCAATGGACGGGGATGAACACTGAAGCTTTCTTT. Translation gives CASSQWTGMNTEAFF.

The rearrangement links TRBV28 to TRBJ2-5, with a tentative D call TRBD1 (6 bases). The V gene lost 6 bases and the J gene lost 1 base, with 12 bases spanning the gap. The CDR3 has 14 residues. From germline, CDR1 is MDHEN and CDR2 SYDVKM. As DNA, the CDR3 is TGTGCCAGCAGCGCAGGGGCGCTCCAAGAGACCCAGTACTTC. This translates into CASSAGALQETQYF.

The V call is TRBV28, the J call TRBJ2-7; tentative D call: TRBD2 (5 bases). The CDR3 runs 14 residues. V was trimmed by 5 bases and J by 2 bases, leaving 13 bases between them. Germline CDR1 is MDHEN and CDR2 is SYDVKM. The CDR3 protein is CASSPYRGPYEQYV. The CDR3 nucleotides are TGTGCCAGCAGTCCGTATCGGGGTCCCTACGAGCAGTACGTC.

The chain joins TRBV2 to TRBJ2-3; 8 bases fit TRBD1. The length of the CDR3 is 15 residues. Trimming took 4 bases from V and 2 from J; bases not matched to a gene: 5. CDR1 is SNHLY and CDR2 is FYNNEI in the germline V gene. The CDR3: CASSAVDRDTDTQYF. CDR3 DNA sequence: TGTGCCAGCAGTGCCGTGGACAGGGACACAGATACGCAGTATTTT.

This chain uses TRBV7-6 with TRBJ1-2, with a weak D call TRBD1 (6 bases). Trimming removed 1 base from V and 3 bases from J, with 12 bases in between. CDR3 length: 15 amino acids. Germline assignment: CDR1 SGHVS and CDR2 FNYEAQ. This CDR3 reads CASSLGIGGDYGYTF. CDR3 nucleotides: TGTGCCAGCAGCTTAGGTATCGGGGGCGACTATGGCTACACCTTC.

This clone was detected a few times. The rearrangement links TRBV6-6 to TRBJ2-1; D unclear. V was cut by 3 bases and J by 4 bases, with 4 bases left in between. Germline values: CDR1 MNHNY, CDR2 SVGAGI (reference sequence). This CDR3 has 12 amino acids. CDR3 in amino acids: CASSYGYNEQFF. The CDR3 DNA is TGTGCCAGCAGTTATGGATACAATGAGCAGTTCTTC.

The chain couples TRBV29-1 to TRBJ2-1; D may be TRBD1 (5 bases). The V gene's germline CDR1 is SQVTM and CDR2 ANQGSEA. Trimming pared 6 bases from V and 12 bases from J, leaving 18 bases between. The CDR3 is 12 amino acids. The CDR3 DNA reads as TGCAGCGTCTACGCGCCGACAGCAACGCAGTTCTTC. Translation: CSVYAPTATQFF.

As to this clone: Other DNA sequences in this specimen translate into the identical CDR3. The chain uses TRBV27 and TRBJ2-7, with 11 bases matching TRBD1. There are 13 residues in the CDR3. V was clipped by 9 bases and J by 7 bases; unmatched bases: 8. The germline CDR1 and CDR2 sequences are MNHEY and SMNVEV (reference sequence). For the CDR3, the DNA is TGTGCCAGTAGAGGACAGGGGGCTCGGGAGCAGTACTTC. Translating gives CASRGQGAREQYF.

V is TRBV14 and J is TRBJ1-5; unclear D gene. Looked up from germline, CDR1 is SGHDN and CDR2 is FVKESK. Trimming removed 1 base at V and 6 bases at J, with 4 bases between. The CDR3 extends over 12 amino acids. The CDR3 is CASSQAGQPQHF. CDR3 sequence (DNA): TGTGCCAGCAGCCAAGCAGGTCAGCCCCAGCATTTT.

The chain uses TRBV19 and TRBJ1-5; D uncertain. From germline, CDR1 is LNHDA and CDR2 SQIVND (reference sequence). This CDR3 spans 13 amino acids. V dropped 6 bases and J dropped 3 bases, with 9 bases sitting between them. The CDR3 bases are TGTGCCAGTAGCAGGACTTACAATCAGCCCCAGCATTTT. Translation gives CASSRTYNQPQHF.

This chain connects TRBV9 to TRBJ2-3, with TRBD2 matching 8 bases. Germline lookup yields CDR1 SGDLS and CDR2 YYNGEE. The CDR3 contains 17 residues. V gave up 1 base and J gave up 2 bases; unmatched junction bases: 9. The CDR3 loop reads CASSVQGLAGNTDTQYF. The CDR3 region has the DNA TGTGCCAGCAGCGTACAAGGACTAGCCGGAAACACAGATACGCAGTATTTT.

V usage is TRBV27 and J usage is TRBJ2-3; D may be TRBD1 or TRBD2 (5 bases each). The germline gives CDR1 MNHEY, CDR2 SMNVEV (reference sequence). Trimming cost V 2 bases and J 4 bases, with 10 bases left between them. This CDR3 is 14 amino acids long. CDR3 in amino acids: CASSLGGASDTQYF. In nucleotides, the CDR3 is TGTGCCAGCAGTTTAGGGGGTGCATCAGATACGCAGTATTTT.

Worth noting for this clone: The junction and the germline gene differ at one end; a read error may be behind it. The chain recombines TRBV9 with TRBJ1-2; tentative D call: TRBD1 (6 bases). This CDR3 contains 13 residues. Germline CDR1 and CDR2: SGDLS and YYNGEE. CDR3 region: CTSSVGGFYGYTF. CDR3 sequence (DNA): TGTACCAGCAGCGTAGGGGGGTTCTATGGCTACACCTTC.